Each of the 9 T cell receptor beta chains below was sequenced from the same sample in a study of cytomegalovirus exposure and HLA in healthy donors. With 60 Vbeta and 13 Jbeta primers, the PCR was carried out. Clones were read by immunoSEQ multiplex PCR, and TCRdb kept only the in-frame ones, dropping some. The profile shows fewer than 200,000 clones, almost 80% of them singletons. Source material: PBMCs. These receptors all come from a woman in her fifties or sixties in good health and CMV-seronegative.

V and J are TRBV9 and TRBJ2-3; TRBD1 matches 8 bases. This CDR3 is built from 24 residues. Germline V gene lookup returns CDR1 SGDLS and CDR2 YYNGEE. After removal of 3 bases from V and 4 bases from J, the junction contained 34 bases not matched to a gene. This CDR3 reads CASSGIPRTGMPPLGAQLADTQYF. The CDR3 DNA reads TGTGCCAGCAGCGGCATCCCTCGGACAGGGATGCCCCCCTTAGGAGCCCAGTTGGCAGATACGCAGTATTTT.

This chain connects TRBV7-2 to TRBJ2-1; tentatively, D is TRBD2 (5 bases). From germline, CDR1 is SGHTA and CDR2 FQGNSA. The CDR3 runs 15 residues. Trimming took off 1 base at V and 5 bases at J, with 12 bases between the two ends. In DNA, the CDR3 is TGTGCCAGCAGCTTAGATCTAGCCGGGCACAATGAGCAGTTCTTC. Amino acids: CASSLDLAGHNEQFF.

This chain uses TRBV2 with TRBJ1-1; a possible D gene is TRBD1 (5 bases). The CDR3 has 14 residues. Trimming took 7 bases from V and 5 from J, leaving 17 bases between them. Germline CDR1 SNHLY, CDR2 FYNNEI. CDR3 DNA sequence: TGTGCCAGCACGGGCCAAGGTCGGGGGACTGAAGCTTTCTTT. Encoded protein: CASTGQGRGTEAFF.

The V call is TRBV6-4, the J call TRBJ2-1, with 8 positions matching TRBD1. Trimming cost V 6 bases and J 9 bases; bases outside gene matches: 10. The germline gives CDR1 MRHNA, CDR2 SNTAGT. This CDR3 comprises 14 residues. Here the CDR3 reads CASRKTQGATEQFF. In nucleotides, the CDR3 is TGTGCCAGCAGAAAGACTCAGGGGGCGACTGAGCAGTTCTTC.

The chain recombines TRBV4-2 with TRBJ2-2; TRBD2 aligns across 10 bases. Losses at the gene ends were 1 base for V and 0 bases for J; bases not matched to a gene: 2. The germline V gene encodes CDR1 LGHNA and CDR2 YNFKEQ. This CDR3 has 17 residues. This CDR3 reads CASSQGSGGANTGELFF. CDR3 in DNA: TGTGCCAGCAGCCAAGGAAGCGGGGGGGCGAACACCGGGGAGCTGTTTTTT.

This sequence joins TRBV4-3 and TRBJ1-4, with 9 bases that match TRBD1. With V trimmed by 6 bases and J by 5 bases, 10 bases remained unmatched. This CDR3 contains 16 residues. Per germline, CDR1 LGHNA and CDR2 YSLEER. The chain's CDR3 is CASSPGTGTGNEKLFF. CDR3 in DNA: TGCGCCAGCAGTCCAGGAACCGGGACAGGGAATGAAAAACTGTTTTTT.

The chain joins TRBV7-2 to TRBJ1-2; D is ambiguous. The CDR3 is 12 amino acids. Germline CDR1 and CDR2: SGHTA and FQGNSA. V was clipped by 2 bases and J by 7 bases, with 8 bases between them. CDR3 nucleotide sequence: TGTGCCAGCAGCTTATCAGGAACTGGCTACACCTTC. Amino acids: CASSLSGTGYTF. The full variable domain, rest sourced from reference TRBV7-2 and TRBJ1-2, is GAGVSQSPSNKVTEKGKDVELRCDPISGHTALYWYRQSLGQGLEFLIYFQGNSAPDKSGLPSDRFSAERTGGSVSTLTIQRTQQEDSAVYLCASSLSGTGYTFGSGTRLTVV.

The CDR3 protein is CSARIADTQYF. Written as DNA, the CDR3 is TGCAGTGCTAGGATAGCAGATACGCAGTATTTT. The chain recombines TRBV20-1 with TRBJ2-3, with no clear D. CDR3 size: 11 residues. Trimming pared 3 bases from V and 4 bases from J, leaving 5 bases between. From germline, CDR1 is DFQATT and CDR2 SNEGSKA (reference sequence).

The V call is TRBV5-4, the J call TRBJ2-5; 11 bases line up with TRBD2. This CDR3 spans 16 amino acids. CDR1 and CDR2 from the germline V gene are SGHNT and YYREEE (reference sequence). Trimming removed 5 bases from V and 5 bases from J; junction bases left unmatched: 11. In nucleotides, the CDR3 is TGTGCCAGCAGACTAACTAGCGGGGGAATCGGGGAGACCCAGTACTTC. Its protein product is CASRLTSGGIGETQYF.